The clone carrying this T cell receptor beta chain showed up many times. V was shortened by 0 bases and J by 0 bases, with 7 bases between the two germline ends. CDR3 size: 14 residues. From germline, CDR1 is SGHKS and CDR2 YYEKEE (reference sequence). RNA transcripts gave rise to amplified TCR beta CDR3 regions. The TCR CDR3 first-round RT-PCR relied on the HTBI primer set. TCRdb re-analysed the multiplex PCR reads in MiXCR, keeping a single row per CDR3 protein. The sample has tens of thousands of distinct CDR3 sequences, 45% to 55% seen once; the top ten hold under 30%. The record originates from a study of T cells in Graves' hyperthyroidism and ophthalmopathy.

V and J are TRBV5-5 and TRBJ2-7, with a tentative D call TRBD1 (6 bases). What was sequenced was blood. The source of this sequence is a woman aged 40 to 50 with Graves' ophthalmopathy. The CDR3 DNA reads TGTGCCAGCAGCTTGGCGGGACACTCCTACGAGCAGTACTTC. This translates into CASSLAGHSYEQYF.